These T cell receptor beta chains were read from a single sample in a study of T cells expressing NK-cell markers. TCRdb reanalyzed the 5' RACE reads and collapses them to one entry per CDR3 protein, without DNA. This sample's clone table lists over 350,000 distinct CDR3 sequences. Sequencing used blood T cells: a sorted CD56 or NKG2C T cell subset, CD4+ or CD8+ T cells, or bulk PBMC T cells (not recorded which). The receptors shown here come from a woman in her 50s in good health. Each CDR3 is given with its conserved first and last residue.

v_gene	len	j_gene	CDR3aa
TRBV20-1	16	TRBJ1-2	CSARDPRTQGNYGYTF
TRBV20-1	13	TRBJ2-3	CSARKNPTDTQYF
TRBV12-3/TRBV12-4	12	TRBJ2-2	CASRRGSGELFF
TRBV12-3/TRBV12-4	13	TRBJ1-5	CASSPHRDRPQHF
TRBV6-5	12	TRBJ2-5	CASRGRSETQYF
TRBV10-2	13	TRBJ2-1	CASRGLAYNEQFF
TRBV4-1	15	TRBJ2-5	CASSQDQRGQETQYF
TRBV11-1	17	TRBJ2-1	CASSLAVRTSGYEEQFF
TRBV11-1	11	TRBJ2-1	CASRARNEQFF
TRBV24-1	16	TRBJ2-7	CATSEPSGTQPYEQYF
TRBV6-6	13	TRBJ1-3	CASSSLGFNTIYF
TRBV24-1	14	TRBJ2-3	CATSDPGTSGRQYF
TRBV30	14	TRBJ1-2	CAWRVNRGVDGYTF
TRBV3-1	19	TRBJ1-5	CASSQDPGPSGNSNQPQHF
TRBV9	16	TRBJ2-5	CASSGVKGGGQETQYF
TRBV20-1	13	TRBJ2-5	CSQTGTGQETQYF